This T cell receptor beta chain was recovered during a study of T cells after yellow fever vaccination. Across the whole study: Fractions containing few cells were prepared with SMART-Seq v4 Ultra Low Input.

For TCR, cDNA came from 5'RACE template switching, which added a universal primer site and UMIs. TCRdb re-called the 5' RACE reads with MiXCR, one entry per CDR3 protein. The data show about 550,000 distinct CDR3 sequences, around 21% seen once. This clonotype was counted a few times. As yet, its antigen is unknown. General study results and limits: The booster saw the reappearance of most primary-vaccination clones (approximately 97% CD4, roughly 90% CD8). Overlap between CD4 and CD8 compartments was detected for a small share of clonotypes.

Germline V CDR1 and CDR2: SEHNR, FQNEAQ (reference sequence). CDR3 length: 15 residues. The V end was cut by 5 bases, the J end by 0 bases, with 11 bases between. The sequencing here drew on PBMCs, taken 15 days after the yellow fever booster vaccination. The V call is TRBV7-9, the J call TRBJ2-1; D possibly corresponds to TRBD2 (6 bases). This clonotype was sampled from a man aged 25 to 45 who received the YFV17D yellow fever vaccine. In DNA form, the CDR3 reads TGTGCCAGCAGCCCACCTAGCGTCTCCTACAATGAGCAGTTCTTC. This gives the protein CASSPPSVSYNEQFF.